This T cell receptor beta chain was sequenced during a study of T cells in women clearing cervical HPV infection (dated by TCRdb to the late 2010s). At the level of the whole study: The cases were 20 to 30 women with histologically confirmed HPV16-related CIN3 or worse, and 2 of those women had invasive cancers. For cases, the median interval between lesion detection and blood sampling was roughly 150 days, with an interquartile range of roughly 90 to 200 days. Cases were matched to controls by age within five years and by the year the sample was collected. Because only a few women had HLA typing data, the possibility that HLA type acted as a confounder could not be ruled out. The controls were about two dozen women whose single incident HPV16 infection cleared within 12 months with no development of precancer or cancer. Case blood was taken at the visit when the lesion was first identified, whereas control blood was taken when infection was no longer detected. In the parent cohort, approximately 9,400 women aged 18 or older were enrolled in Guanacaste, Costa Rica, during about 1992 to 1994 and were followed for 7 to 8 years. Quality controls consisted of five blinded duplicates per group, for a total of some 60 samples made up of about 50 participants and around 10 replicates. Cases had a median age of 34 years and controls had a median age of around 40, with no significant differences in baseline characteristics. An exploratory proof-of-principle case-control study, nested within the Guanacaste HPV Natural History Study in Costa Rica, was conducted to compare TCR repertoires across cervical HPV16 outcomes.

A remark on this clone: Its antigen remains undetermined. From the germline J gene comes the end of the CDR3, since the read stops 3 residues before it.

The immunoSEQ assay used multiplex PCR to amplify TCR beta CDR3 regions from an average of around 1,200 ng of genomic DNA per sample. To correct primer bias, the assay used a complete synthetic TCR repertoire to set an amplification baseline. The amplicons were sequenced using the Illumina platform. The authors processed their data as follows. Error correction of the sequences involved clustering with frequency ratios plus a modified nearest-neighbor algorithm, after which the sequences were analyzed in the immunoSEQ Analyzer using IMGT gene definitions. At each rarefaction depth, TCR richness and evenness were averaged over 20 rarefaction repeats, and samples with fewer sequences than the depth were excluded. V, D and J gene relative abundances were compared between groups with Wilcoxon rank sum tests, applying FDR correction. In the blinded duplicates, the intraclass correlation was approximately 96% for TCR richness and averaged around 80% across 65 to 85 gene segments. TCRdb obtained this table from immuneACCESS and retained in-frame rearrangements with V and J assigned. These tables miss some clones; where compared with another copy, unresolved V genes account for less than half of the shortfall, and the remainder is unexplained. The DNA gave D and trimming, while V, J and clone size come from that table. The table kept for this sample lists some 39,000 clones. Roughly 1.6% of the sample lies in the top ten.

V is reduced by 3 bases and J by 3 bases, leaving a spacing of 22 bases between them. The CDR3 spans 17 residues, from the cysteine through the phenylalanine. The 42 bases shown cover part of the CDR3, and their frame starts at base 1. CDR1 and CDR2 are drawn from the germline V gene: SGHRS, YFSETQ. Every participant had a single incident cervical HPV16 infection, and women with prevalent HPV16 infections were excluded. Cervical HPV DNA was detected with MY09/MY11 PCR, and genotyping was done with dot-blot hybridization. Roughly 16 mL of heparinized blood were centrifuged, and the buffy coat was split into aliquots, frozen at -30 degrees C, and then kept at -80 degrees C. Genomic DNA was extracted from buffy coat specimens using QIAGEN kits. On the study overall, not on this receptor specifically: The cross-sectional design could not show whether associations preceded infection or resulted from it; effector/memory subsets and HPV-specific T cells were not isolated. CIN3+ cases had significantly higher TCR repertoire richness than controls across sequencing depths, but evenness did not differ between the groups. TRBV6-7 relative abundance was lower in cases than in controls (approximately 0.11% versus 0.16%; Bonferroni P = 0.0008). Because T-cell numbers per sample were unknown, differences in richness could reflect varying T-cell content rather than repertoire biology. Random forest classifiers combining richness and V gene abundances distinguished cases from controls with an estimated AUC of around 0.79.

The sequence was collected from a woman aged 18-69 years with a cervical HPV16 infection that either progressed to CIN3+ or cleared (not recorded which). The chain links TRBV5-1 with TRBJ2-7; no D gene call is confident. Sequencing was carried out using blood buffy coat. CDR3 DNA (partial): TGCGCCAGCAGCTCTTGGTTCCACTTCACCCCCTTCTACGAG. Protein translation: CASSSWFHFTPFYE. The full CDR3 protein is CASSSWFHFTPFYEQYF.